This T cell receptor beta chain was retrieved from a study of cytomegalovirus exposure and HLA in healthy donors (dated by TCRdb to the late 2010s). As for the study more broadly: A later analysis indicated that the 120 or so validation repertoires were generated on the platform also employed for the 650 to 850 repertoires of the first cohort. Besides the first cohort of hundreds of subjects, a separate validation cohort made up of 95 to 150 different subjects was used. To predict cytomegalovirus infection status, the study combined high-throughput TCR immunosequencing, statistical association of individual TCRs with disease status, and machine learning. The aim of the study was to test whether cataloging public T cell receptors could identify signatures of past pathogen exposure.

Library construction relied on the immunoSEQ multiplex PCR assay. From the authors' description of their analysis: To diagnose cytomegalovirus status from the catalog of TCR beta chain sequences, a statistical classification framework was built. As stored in TCRdb, this immuneACCESS dataset retains in-frame rearrangements with V and J assigned. A fraction of the clones does not appear; measured against another copy, unresolved V genes explain less than half of the discrepancy, and the remainder lacks a known reason. V, J and clone size are taken as reported in that table, and D and trimming were inferred from the DNA itself. This sample lists around 140,000 clones; around 87% were detected once. The ten largest clones take up roughly 9% of the sample. The donors were included in the validation cohort of approximately 130 subjects, a group kept apart from the approximately 700-subject first cohort.

In regard to this clone: The antigen it binds to is not known. There are no base qualities to consult, and no much larger clone falls within one base.

Study-wide findings and limitations: According to the authors, the approach could potentially be generalized to other disease states and immunological phenotypes. The validation cohort had no HLA typing available for a later analysis, so co-occurrence within that cohort was assessed over all 120 or so repertoires. Three of the identified cytomegalovirus-associated TCR beta chains were confirmed in vitro to be specific for cytomegalovirus antigens. Subsequent analysis determined that TCRs grouped into clusters in the first cohort also showed a tendency toward co-occurrence across the 130 or so validation repertoires, and 94% of cluster scores exceeded 0. The study listed approximately 150 TCR beta chains as associated with cytomegalovirus. The classifier was reported to diagnose cytomegalovirus status with high specificity and sensitivity in both the original cohort and the validation cohort. Across donors, most TCR sequences were observed very rarely, whereas some public TCRs were present in many individuals.

The clonotype originates from a man younger than 35 in good health and CMV-seropositive. Sequenced: PBMCs.

The DNA is as follows: TGTGCCAGCAGCCCCCCGGGAGGGGGGTTTGACGAGCAGTACTTC. Its translation is CASSPPGGGFDEQYF. Here the chain combines TRBV9 and TRBJ2-7, with TRBD2 matching 8 junction bases. V and J are trimmed by 4 bases and 5 bases, and the gene matches miss 11 bases of the junction. The CDR3 covers 15 residues, taking in both the cysteine and the phenylalanine. The only DNA kept is the CDR3, 45 bases in frame from the first base. Taken from the germline V gene, the CDR1 and CDR2 loops are SGDLS and YYNGEE.